Following are 10 T cell receptor beta chains from one sample sequenced in a study of cytomegalovirus exposure and HLA in healthy donors. Profiling relied on immunoSEQ multiplex PCR, and the TCRdb table lists in-frame clones only, not all of them. Of roughly 80,000 clones detected, roughly 93% appear once; the ten largest clones hold around 2.1%. Sequenced: PBMCs. Receptors were obtained from a man between 25 and 39 years old in good health and CMV-seronegative.

This clone was observed a few times. The V and J genes are TRBV18 and TRBJ1-2; D unclear. V lost 5 bases and J lost 3, with 10 bases in between. This CDR3 is 13 amino acids long. Germline values: CDR1 KGHSH, CDR2 LQKENI. The CDR3 region has the DNA TGTGCCAGCTCAGATTCCAGTCACTATGGCTACACCTTC. It codes for CASSDSSHYGYTF.

The V and J genes are TRBV25-1 and TRBJ1-2; no clear D gene. This CDR3 is 12 amino acids long. V was shortened by 4 bases and J by 2 bases, with 5 bases between the two germline ends. Germline CDR1 reads MGHDK; CDR2 reads SYGVNS. CDR3 bases: TGTGCCAGCAGTGCGGGGAACTATGGCTACACCTTC. Encoded protein: CASSAGNYGYTF.

V and J are TRBV28 and TRBJ2-6, with a weak D call TRBD2 (6 bases). V was cut by 2 bases and J by 0 bases, with 11 bases left in between. The CDR3 loop spans 17 amino acids. Germline CDR1 and CDR2: MDHEN and SYDVKM. The chain's CDR3 is CASSLGGLSSGANVLTF. As DNA, the CDR3 is TGTGCCAGCAGTTTAGGGGGACTCTCCTCTGGGGCCAACGTCCTGACTTTC.

This clone showed up just once. The chain has TRBV4-2 and TRBJ1-4, with unresolved D. The CDR3 sequence is 15 residues long. V lost 1 base, J lost 0 bases, and 6 bases lay in between. The germline V gene encodes CDR1 LGHNA and CDR2 YNFKEQ. The CDR3 is CASSQGHTTNEKLFF. The DNA for the CDR3 is TGTGCCAGCAGCCAAGGACATACAACTAATGAAAAACTGTTTTTT.

The V call is TRBV29-1, the J call TRBJ1-2, with TRBD1 identical over 7 bases. This CDR3 spans 13 amino acids. Germline CDR1 is SQVTM and CDR2 is ANQGSEA. J gave up 1 base and V 7 bases, and 6 bases lay outside the gene matches. The CDR3 protein is CSALGQFNYGYTF. Here the CDR3 DNA reads TGCAGCGCCCTGGGACAGTTTAACTATGGCTACACCTTC. The full variable domain, in which reference TRBV29-1 and TRBJ1-2 provide the parts outside the CDR3, is SAVISQKPSRDICQRGTSLTIQCQVDSQVTMMFWYRQQPGQSLTLIATANQGSEATYESGFVIDKFPISRPNLTFSTLTVSNMSPEDSSIYLCSALGQFNYGYTFGSGTRLTVV.

This rearrangement joins TRBV6-5 to TRBJ2-1; D may be TRBD1 (6 bases). Trimming pared 4 bases from V and 4 bases from J, leaving 11 bases between. Germline V gene sequence: CDR1 MNHEY, CDR2 SVGAGI. The CDR3 has 14 amino acids. The CDR3 sequence: CASSSSGQYNEQFF. Written as DNA, the CDR3 is TGTGCCAGCAGTTCTTCAGGACAGTACAATGAGCAGTTCTTC.

The sample holds a few counts of this clone. The DNA of the CDR3 is TGTGCCAGCAGCCCCTCCAGGGAACAGCCCCAGCATTTT. Protein sequence: CASSPSREQPQHF. The J gene is TRBJ1-5, the V gene TRBV12-1; the tabulated D call, TRBD1, remains unverified against the DNA. TRBV12-1 is classified as a pseudogene. The CDR3 has 13 amino acids.

The chain uses TRBV5-1 and TRBJ2-2; D is possibly TRBD2 (5 bases). Trimming stripped 2 bases from V and 6 bases from J, with 11 bases between. The CDR3 consists of 14 residues. Germline V gene lookup returns CDR1 SGHRS and CDR2 YFSETQ. The CDR3 sequence is CASSFSGVPGELFF. CDR3 DNA sequence: TGCGCCAGCAGCTTTTCCGGGGTCCCCGGGGAGCTGTTTTTT.

The gene calls are TRBV5-4 and TRBJ2-7, with 8 bases matching TRBD1. J was trimmed by 7 bases and V by 3 bases; bases with no gene match: 9. Germline CDR1 SGHNT, CDR2 YYREEE (reference sequence). CDR3 length: 14 amino acids. In nucleotides, the CDR3 is TGTGCCAGCAGCTGGGGACAGGCCTTGAGGGAGCAGTACTTC. This codes for CASSWGQALREQYF. Supplemented by reference TRBV5-4 and TRBJ2-7, the full variable domain reads ETGVTQSPTHLIKTRGQQVTLRCSSQSGHNTVSWYQQALGQGPQFIFQYYREEENGRGNFPPRFSGLQFPNYSSELNVNALELDDSALYLCASSWGQALREQYFGPGTRLTVT.

The chain employs TRBV5-6 and TRBJ1-6; 11 positions match TRBD1. From germline, CDR1 is SGHDT and CDR2 YYEEEE. With V trimmed by 1 base and J by 0 bases, 3 bases remained unmatched. CDR3 length: 18 amino acids. This CDR3 is CASSLWDRGSSYNSPLHF. In nucleotides, the CDR3 is TGTGCCAGCAGCTTGTGGGACAGGGGGAGCTCCTATAATTCACCCCTCCACTTT.